A selection of T cell receptor beta chains follows, all from one sample in a study of cytomegalovirus exposure and HLA in healthy donors. TCRdb's copy holds only in-frame clones and misses some; the assay was immunoSEQ multiplex PCR. Of around 120,000 clones listed, 65% to 80% are singletons. Sequencing used PBMCs. The source is a middle-aged woman in good health and CMV-seronegative. CDR3s include the opening cysteine and the closing phenylalanine or tryptophan. Each record gives: D gene, V gene, J gene, CDR3 DNA, CDR3 protein. A D gene is named only where the DNA matches it firmly.

.	TRBV4-2	TRBJ1-3	TGTGCCAGCAGCCCCTTCCCACGATCTGCGGGAAACACCATATATTTT	CASSPFPRSAGNTIYF
TRBD2	TRBV2	TRBJ2-1	TGTGCCAGCAGTGAAACTACTAGCGGGGTTTATGAGCAGTTCTTC	CASSETTSGVYEQFF
TRBD1	TRBV7-6	TRBJ1-4	TGTGCCAGCAGCCCACAGGGGGCCAGCGGTAATGAAAAACTGTTTTTT	CASSPQGASGNEKLFF
.	TRBV5-3	TRBJ2-1	TGTGCCAGAAGCTTGGGGGGCGAAGGTGAGCAGTTCTTC	CARSLGGEGEQFF
.	TRBV5-1	TRBJ2-7	TGCGCCAGCAGCTTGACAGGGGACTTAGCCTACGAGCAGTACTTC	CASSLTGDLAYEQYF
TRBD1	TRBV27	TRBJ2-6	TGTGCCAGCAGTCTCACTCCGGACAGGGCCAACGGCCTGACTTTC	CASSLTPDRANGLTF
TRBD1	TRBV9	TRBJ1-2	TGTGCCAGCACTTCCGGGACAGGAGTTATACTGAACTATGGCTACACCTTC	CASTSGTGVILNYGYTF
TRBD1	TRBV9	TRBJ1-2	TGTGCCAGCAGCGCGGTGACAGGGGGCGGTGGCTACACCTTC	CASSAVTGGGGYTF
.	TRBV4-1	TRBJ2-1	TGCGCCAGCAGCCGCCCGCTGAGGGAGCGGCACGACAATGAGCAGTTCTTC	CASSRPLRERHDNEQFF
.	TRBV27	TRBJ1-1	TGTGCCAGCAGAGCCGGGGGTAGGACTGAAGCTTTCTTT	CASRAGGRTEAFF
TRBD2	TRBV30	TRBJ2-4	TGTGCCTGGAGTGTACTAGCGGGAGGGCAAAACAGTCAGTACTTC	CAWSVLAGGQNSQYF